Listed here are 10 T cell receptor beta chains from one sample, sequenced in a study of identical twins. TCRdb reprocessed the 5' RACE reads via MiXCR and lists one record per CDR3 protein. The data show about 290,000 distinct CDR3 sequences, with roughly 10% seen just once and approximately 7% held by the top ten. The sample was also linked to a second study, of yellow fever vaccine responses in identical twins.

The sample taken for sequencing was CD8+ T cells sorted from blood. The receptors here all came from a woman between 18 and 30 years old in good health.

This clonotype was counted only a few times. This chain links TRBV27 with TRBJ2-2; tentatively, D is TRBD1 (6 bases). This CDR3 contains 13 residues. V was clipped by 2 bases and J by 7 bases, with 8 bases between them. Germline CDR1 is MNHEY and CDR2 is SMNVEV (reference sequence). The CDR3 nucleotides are TGTGCCAGCAGTTTAGCAGGGGACGGGGAGCTGTTTTTT. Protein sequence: CASSLAGDGELFF.

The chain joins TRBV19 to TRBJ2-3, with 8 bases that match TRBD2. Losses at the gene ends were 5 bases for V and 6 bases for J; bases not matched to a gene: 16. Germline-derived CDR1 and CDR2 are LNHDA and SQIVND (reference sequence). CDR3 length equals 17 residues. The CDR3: CASSHSRGSGGLDTQYF. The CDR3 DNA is TGTGCCAGTAGTCACTCCCGGGGCAGCGGGGGTCTGGATACGCAGTATTTT.

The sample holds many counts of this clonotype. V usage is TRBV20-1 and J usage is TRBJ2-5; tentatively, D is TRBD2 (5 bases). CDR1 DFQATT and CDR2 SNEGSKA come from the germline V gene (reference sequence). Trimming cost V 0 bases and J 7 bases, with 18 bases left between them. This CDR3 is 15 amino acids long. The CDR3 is CSARDFVVPEGTQYF. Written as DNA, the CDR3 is TGCAGTGCTAGAGATTTTGTGGTCCCAGAGGGGACCCAGTACTTC.

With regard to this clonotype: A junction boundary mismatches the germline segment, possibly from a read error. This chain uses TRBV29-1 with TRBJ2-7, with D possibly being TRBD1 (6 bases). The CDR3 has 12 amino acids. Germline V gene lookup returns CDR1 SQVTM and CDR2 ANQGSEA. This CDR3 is CSARTGTYERYF. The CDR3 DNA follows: TGCAGCGCTAGAACAGGGACCTACGAGCGGTACTTC.

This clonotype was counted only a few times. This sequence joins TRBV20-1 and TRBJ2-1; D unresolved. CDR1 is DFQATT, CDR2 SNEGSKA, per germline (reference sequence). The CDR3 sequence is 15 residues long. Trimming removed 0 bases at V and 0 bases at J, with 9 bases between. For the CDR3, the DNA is TGCAGTGCTAGAGATTTGGTAGGCTCCTACAATGAGCAGTTCTTC. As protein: CSARDLVGSYNEQFF.

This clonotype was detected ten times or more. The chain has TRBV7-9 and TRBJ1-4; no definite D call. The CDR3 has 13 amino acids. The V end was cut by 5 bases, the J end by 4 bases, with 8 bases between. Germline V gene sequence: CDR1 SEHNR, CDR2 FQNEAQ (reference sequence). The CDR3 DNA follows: TGTGCCAGCAGCCGCGACGATAATGAAAAACTGTTTTTT. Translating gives CASSRDDNEKLFF.

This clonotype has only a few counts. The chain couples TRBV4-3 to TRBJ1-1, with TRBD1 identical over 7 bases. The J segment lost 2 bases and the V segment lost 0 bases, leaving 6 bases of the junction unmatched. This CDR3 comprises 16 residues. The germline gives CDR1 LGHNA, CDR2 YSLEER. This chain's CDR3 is CASSQDLGQINTEAFF. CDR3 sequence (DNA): TGCGCCAGCAGCCAAGATTTGGGACAGATTAACACTGAAGCTTTCTTT.

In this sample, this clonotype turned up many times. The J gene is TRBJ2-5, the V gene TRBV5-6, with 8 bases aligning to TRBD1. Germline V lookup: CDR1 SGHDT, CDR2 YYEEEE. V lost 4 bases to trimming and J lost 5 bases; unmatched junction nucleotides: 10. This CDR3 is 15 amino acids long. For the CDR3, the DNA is TGTGCCAGCAGCCAAATACAGGGGGATCTGGAGACCCAGTACTTC. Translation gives CASSQIQGDLETQYF.

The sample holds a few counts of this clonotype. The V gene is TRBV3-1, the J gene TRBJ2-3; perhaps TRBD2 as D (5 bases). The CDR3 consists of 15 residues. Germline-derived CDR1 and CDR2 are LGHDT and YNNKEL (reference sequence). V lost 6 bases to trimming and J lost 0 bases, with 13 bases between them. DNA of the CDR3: TGTGCCAGCAGTCCTCTAGCAGCTAGCACAGATACGCAGTATTTT. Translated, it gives CASSPLAASTDTQYF.

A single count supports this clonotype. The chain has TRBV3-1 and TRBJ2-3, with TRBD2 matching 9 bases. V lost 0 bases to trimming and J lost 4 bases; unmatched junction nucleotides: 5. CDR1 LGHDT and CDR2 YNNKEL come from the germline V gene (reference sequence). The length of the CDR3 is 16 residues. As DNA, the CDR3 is TGTGCCAGCAGCCAAGAGGCTGTAGCGGGAGCAGATACGCAGTATTTT. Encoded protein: CASSQEAVAGADTQYF.